One T cell receptor beta chain is described in this entry. Assay used: immunoSEQ multiplex PCR; TCRdb lists only in-frame clones, some missing. The sample carries tens of thousands of clones, about 93% recorded once. These data belong to a study of OX40 agonist ivuxolimab in advanced cancers. This receptor was identified in an adult with an advanced solid tumor such as melanoma, head and neck, liver or kidney cancer. The sample consisted of CD4+ or CD8+ T cells sorted from blood, taken in a trial of the OX40 agonist ivuxolimab.

This chain's CDR3 is CASSRIAGSSYEQYF. The CDR3 DNA is TGTGCCAGCAGCCGAATAGCGGGAAGCTCCTACGAGCAGTACTTC. This chain links TRBV14 with TRBJ2-7, with 8 bases matching TRBD2. This CDR3 has 15 amino acids. The V segment lost 4 bases and the J segment 0 bases; nucleotides outside the gene matches: 5. Germline assignment: CDR1 SGHDN and CDR2 FVKESK.